The count of the clone carrying this TCR beta chain is one. V lost 4 bases to trimming and J lost 3 bases, with 16 bases between them. The germline CDR1 and CDR2 sequences are MGHDK and SYGVNS. CDR3 length: 16 amino acids. These data belong to a study of shared clonotypes between healthy human individuals. Selected positively for CCR7 and CD45RO-negative, naive CD8 cells excluded terminally differentiated effector memory CD45RA+ cells. Every subset had its genomic DNA shared out evenly among several immunoSEQ plates. Profiled with immunoSEQ multiplex PCR; TCRdb holds only in-frame clones, not every one. The sample contains around 2.1 million clones, just over 90% of which appear only once.

The sample was naive CD8+ T cells from PBMCs. This TCR was recovered from a man aged 18-30 years in good health. Some clones in this sample may be carry-over from other donors' samples. This chain joins TRBV25-1 and TRBJ2-1; D might be TRBD2 (5 bases). In nucleotides, the CDR3 is TGTGCCAGCAGTGCCAAATCCTCCGGACTCTACAATGAGCAGTTCTTC. Translation gives CASSAKSSGLYNEQFF.